This is a list of T cell receptor beta chains from one sample in a study of T cells in Graves' hyperthyroidism and ophthalmopathy. TCRdb reprocessed the multiplex PCR reads via MiXCR and lists one record per CDR3 protein. The sample yields hundreds of thousands of distinct CDR3 sequences, roughly 14% seen once. Source material: blood. The source of these receptors is a woman in her late teens or twenties with Graves' hyperthyroidism that later progressed to Graves' ophthalmopathy. The CDR3 runs from the conserved cysteine through the conserved F or W. D genes are given only for firm matches. Only some rows state a clone size, as once, few, many or a class for expanded clones.

CDR3 length,V gene,J gene,clone size,D gene,CDR3 DNA,CDR3 protein
16,TRBV10-3,TRBJ2-3,NA,NA,TGTGCCATCAGTGAGTTCCCCCTGGGGGCCACAGATACGCAGTATTTT,CAISEFPLGATDTQYF
14,TRBV20-1,TRBJ2-5,few,NA,TGCAGTGCTAGAGATAGGTCTCCTCAAGAGACCCAGTACTTC,CSARDRSPQETQYF
13,TRBV20-1,TRBJ2-7,many,TRBD1,TGCAGTGCCCTCCCGGGACAGGGGGACGAGCAGTACTTC,CSALPGQGDEQYF
15,TRBV24-1,TRBJ2-5,few,NA,TGTGCCACCAGAAAACTCACAGGGGGGGGGGAGACCCAGTACTTC,CATRKLTGGGETQYF
13,TRBV25-1,TRBJ2-1,NA,NA,TGTGCCAGCAGTGACAAATTCATATATGAGCAGTTCTTC,CASSDKFIYEQFF
15,TRBV20-1,TRBJ2-7,few,TRBD1,TGCAGTGCCTACGACCCGGGACAGGGCGCCTACGAGCAGTACTTC,CSAYDPGQGAYEQYF
14,TRBV12-3/TRBV12-4,TRBJ2-3,many,TRBD1,TGTGCCAGCGGAAAGGACAGGGAGGCAGATACGCAGTATTTT,CASGKDREADTQYF
14,TRBV5-1,TRBJ2-3,many,NA,TGCGCCAGCAGCTCTTTAACAGTGCCCGATACGCAGTATTTT,CASSSLTVPDTQYF
13,TRBV10-3,TRBJ2-7,few,NA,TGTGCCATCAGTCGGACGGGGGACTACGAGCAGTACTTC,CAISRTGDYEQYF
16,TRBV5-1,TRBJ2-2,NA,NA,TGCGCCAGCAGCGTACAAGCGGGCGGGAACACCGGGGAGCTGTTTTTT,CASSVQAGGNTGELFF
13,TRBV28,TRBJ2-5,many,NA,TGTGCCAGCAGTAGGGGAGTTGGGGAGACCCAGTACTTC,CASSRGVGETQYF
11,TRBV27,TRBJ2-1,few,TRBD2,TGTGCCAGCTCGGGGGGGGGTGAGCAGTTCTTC,CASSGGGEQFF
17,TRBV12-3/TRBV12-4,TRBJ2-2,many,TRBD1,TGTGCCAGCAGTTTGGGGCAGGCCAGGGGGTATACCGGGGAGCTGTTTTTT,CASSLGQARGYTGELFF
13,TRBV18,TRBJ1-2,many,TRBD1,TGTGCCAGCTCTCTTCCGGGACAGGGTGGCTACACCTTC,CASSLPGQGGYTF
15,TRBV11-2,TRBJ2-3,NA,NA,TGTGCCAGCAGCTCCTCCCCGATCCGCGCAGATACGCAGTATTTT,CASSSSPIRADTQYF
15,TRBV5-6,TRBJ1-1,few,NA,TGTGCCAGCAGCTTGGATCGACCGCTTAACACTGAAGCTTTCTTT,CASSLDRPLNTEAFF
15,TRBV28,TRBJ2-5,NA,TRBD2,TGTGCCAGCGTACGGACTAGCGGGAGAACGGAGACCCAGTACTTC,CASVRTSGRTETQYF
14,TRBV4-1,TRBJ2-5,many,NA,TGCGCCAGCAGCCAAGGTGGCAGGCAAGAGACCCAGTACTTC,CASSQGGRQETQYF
15,TRBV28,TRBJ2-5,NA,TRBD2,TGTGCCAGCAGTTTATGTTGCGGGAGACCGGAGACCCAGTACTTC,CASSLCCGRPETQYF
15,TRBV4-1,TRBJ2-1,few,NA,TGCGCCAGCAGCCGCAAGTGGGACATTAGCAATGAGCAGTTCTTC,CASSRKWDISNEQFF
13,TRBV30,TRBJ2-7,many,NA,TGTGCCTGGAACCGGGACCTCTCCTACGAGCAGTACTTC,CAWNRDLSYEQYF
16,TRBV7-7,TRBJ2-1,many,TRBD2,TGTGCTAGCAGCTTAGAAACGGGAGGGCCCAAGGATGAGCAGTTCTTC,CASSLETGGPKDEQFF
15,TRBV7-9,TRBJ1-5,many,NA,TGTGCCAGCAGCTTAGGTGGGGCCCCGAATCAGCCCCAGCATTTT,CASSLGGAPNQPQHF
15,TRBV2,TRBJ2-1,many,TRBD2,TGTGCCAGCAGTGCACTAGCGGGACGCTACAATGAGCAGTTCTTC,CASSALAGRYNEQFF